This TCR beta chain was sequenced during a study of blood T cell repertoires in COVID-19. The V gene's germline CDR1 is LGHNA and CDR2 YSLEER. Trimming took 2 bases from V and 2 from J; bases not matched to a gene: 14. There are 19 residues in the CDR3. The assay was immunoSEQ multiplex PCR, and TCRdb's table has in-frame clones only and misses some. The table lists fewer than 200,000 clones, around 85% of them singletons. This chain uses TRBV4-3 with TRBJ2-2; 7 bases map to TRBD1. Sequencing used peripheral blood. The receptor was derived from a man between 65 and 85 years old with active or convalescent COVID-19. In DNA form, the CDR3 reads TGCGCCAGCAGCCAACCCTACAGGGGCCCTTACCTTAACACCGGGGAGCTGTTTTTT. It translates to CASSQPYRGPYLNTGELFF.